This record covers a single TCR beta chain. The antigen is undetermined. Deletions cut 2 bases from V and 3 bases from J, with 14 bases between. CDR3 length equals 15 residues. Germline values: CDR1 MNHEY, CDR2 SMNVEV (reference sequence). The data are from a study of response to subunit inactivated influenza vaccine. The study's findings and limits: That few new T cells are recruited by each seasonal influenza vaccination was the authors' suggestion.

TCRdb reprocessed the RT-PCR reads via MiXCR and lists one record per CDR3 protein. In the table there are hundreds of thousands of distinct CDR3 sequences, around 14% of which are singletons. Sequenced here: PBMCs from blood, sampled about 12 days after vaccination. This TCR derives from a man aged 45-60 years who received an inactivated influenza vaccine. V gene TRBV27 combines with J gene TRBJ2-7; the D call may be TRBD1 or TRBD2 (6 bases each). CDR3 amino acids: CASSLLGGLGYEQYF. CDR3 coding DNA: TGTGCCAGCAGTTTACTCGGGGGCCTGGGCTACGAGCAGTACTTC.